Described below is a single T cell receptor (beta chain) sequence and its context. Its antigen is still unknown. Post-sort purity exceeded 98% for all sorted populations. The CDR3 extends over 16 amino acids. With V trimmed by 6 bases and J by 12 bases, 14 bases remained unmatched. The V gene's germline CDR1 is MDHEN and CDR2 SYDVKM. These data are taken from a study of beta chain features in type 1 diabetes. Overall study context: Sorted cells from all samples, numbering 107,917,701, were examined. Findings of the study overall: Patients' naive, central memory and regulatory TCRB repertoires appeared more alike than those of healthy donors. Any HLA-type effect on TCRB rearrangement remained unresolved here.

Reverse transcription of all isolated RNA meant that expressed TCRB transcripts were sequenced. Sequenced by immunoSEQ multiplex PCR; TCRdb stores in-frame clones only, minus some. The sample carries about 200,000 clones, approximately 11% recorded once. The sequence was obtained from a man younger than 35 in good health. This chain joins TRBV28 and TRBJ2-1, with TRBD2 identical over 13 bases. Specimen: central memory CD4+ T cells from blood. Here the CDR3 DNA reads TGTGCCAGCAGGGACCTTCCGGGACTAGCGGGAAATAGGCAGTTCTTC. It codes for CASRDLPGLAGNRQFF.